This T cell receptor beta chain was profiled in a study of T-cell memory formation after mild COVID-19. This CDR3 is 14 amino acids long. CDR1 and CDR2 from the germline V gene are LGHDT and YNNKEL (reference sequence). TCRdb fed the 5' RACE reads into MiXCR, producing one record per CDR3 protein. Here the sample spans fewer than 700,000 distinct CDR3 sequences, roughly 18% being singletons. Whole-study findings and limits: Confirmation of SARS-CoV-2 specificity was lacking for second-wave clones peaking day 37.

As to this clonotype: Antigen specificity is unknown. One end of the junction fails to match germline, which may point to a read error.

Sequenced sample: PBMCs or a T cell subset sorted from them (not recorded which). The rearrangement links TRBV3-1 to TRBJ1-1; tentative D call: TRBD1 (5 bases). This clonotype was obtained from an adult woman who had mild COVID-19 (a few samples of this study predate the infection). Cell type and time point are not known. CDR3 sequence reads: CASIQWGDGTEAFF. The DNA for the CDR3 is TGTGCCAGCATCCAATGGGGGGATGGCACTGAAGCTTTCTTT.